The present TCR beta chain was sequenced within a study of shared clonotypes between healthy human individuals. Overall study context: Each donor's CD8 memory used one plate, CD8 naive two, each CD4 subset three. Findings and limits, study-wide: Naive CD4 clonotypes were shared across several donors at roughly 5.3%. Non-shared clonotypes were found to have lower generation probabilities than the clonotypes that were shared by all four of the sorted-subset donors.

Into CD45RA+ naive and CD45RA-negative memory subsets, the CD4+ cells were split. There are many counts of this clone. Its specificity is not known. The sample has other DNA sequences that encode this CDR3 too. The protocol was immunoSEQ multiplex PCR, while the TCRdb copy is restricted to in-frame clones and leaves out a portion. The sample lists over a million clones, about 75% occurring once. This CDR3 is 13 amino acids long. Germline V CDR1 and CDR2: GTSNPN, SVGIG (reference sequence). Trimming cost V 4 bases and J 0 bases, with 9 bases left between them. This TCR was sampled from a man younger than 35 in good health. The genes are TRBV30 and TRBJ1-1, with D possibly being TRBD1 (6 bases). Material: memory CD4+ T cells sorted from blood. Subset reported: CD45RA-negative fraction. CDR3 in DNA: TGTGCCTGGAACAGGGACATGAACACTGAAGCTTTCTTT. This sequence encodes CAWNRDMNTEAFF.